These 5 T cell receptor beta chains came from one sample sequenced in a study of blood T cell repertoires in COVID-19. Produced via immunoSEQ multiplex PCR; TCRdb's table is partial and in-frame only. This table holds over 200,000 clones, 75% to 90% found once. The material sequenced was PBMCs or T cells enriched from blood (not recorded which). These TCRs come from a man aged 40-55 years who had recovered from COVID-19.

V is TRBV4-2 and J is TRBJ1-6; D gene unclear. CDR3 length: 15 residues. Germline CDR1 reads LGHNA; CDR2 reads YNFKEQ. Trimming stripped 1 base from V and 4 bases from J, with 8 bases between. The CDR3 spells CASSQAPSYNSPLHF. As DNA, the CDR3 is TGTGCCAGCAGCCAAGCCCCGTCGTATAATTCACCCCTCCACTTT.

This clone was detected once. This chain connects TRBV19 to TRBJ2-1, with 10 bases matching TRBD2. The CDR3 length is 17 residues. CDR1 and CDR2 (germline): LNHDA, SQIVND (reference sequence). The V and J ends lost 9 bases and 0 bases, in that order; junction bases with no gene match: 11. The CDR3, as DNA: TGTGCCAGCAGGACTAGCGGCCAAAGTCGCTCCTACAATGAGCAGTTCTTC. Translated, it gives CASRTSGQSRSYNEQFF.

The chain carries TRBV28 and TRBJ2-1, with TRBD2 matching 7 bases. V lost 6 bases to trimming and J lost 0 bases; unmatched junction nucleotides: 5. The germline CDR1 and CDR2 sequences are MDHEN and SYDVKM. The CDR3 is made up of 15 amino acids. CDR3 protein: CASRGPSGSYNEQFF. The CDR3 nucleotides read TGTGCCAGCAGAGGACCTAGCGGCTCCTACAATGAGCAGTTCTTC. The full variable domain, in which reference TRBV28 and TRBJ2-1 provide the parts outside the CDR3, is DVKVTQSSRYLVKRTGEKVFLECVQDMDHENMFWYRQDPGLGLRLIYFSYDVKMKEKGDIPEGYSVSREKKERFSLILESASTNQTSMYLCASRGPSGSYNEQFFGPGTRLTVL.

The genes are TRBV5-3 and TRBJ1-3; D gene unclear. TRBV5-3 falls under the ORF class, with uncertain function. Trimming pared 1 base from V and 4 bases from J, leaving 15 bases between. The CDR3 totals 16 residues. Written as DNA, the CDR3 is TGTGCCAGAAGCTTGCGCAAGGGAGCTTCCGGAAACACCATATATTTT. Translation: CARSLRKGASGNTIYF.

This clone was observed once. This chain joins TRBV25-1 and TRBJ1-4; 7 bases map to TRBD1. With 7 bases clipped from V and 4 bases from J, the junction kept 12 bases outside the gene matches. This CDR3 is 16 amino acids long. Germline lookup yields CDR1 MGHDK and CDR2 SYGVNS. For the CDR3, the DNA is TGTGCCAGCACCGAGAGTTCGGGACAGATTAATGAAAAACTGTTTTTT. Translation gives CASTESSGQINEKLFF.